The sequence of this T cell receptor (beta chain) was determined in a study of blood T cell repertoires in COVID-19. The overall study: The United States, Italy and Spain supplied acute and convalescent COVID-19 samples. PBMCs, B-cell-depleted T cells, or T cells provided the cDNA or gDNA that made up the material.

The CDR3 sequence is 20 residues long. Germline CDR1 reads SGHVS; CDR2 reads FNYEAQ. The ends lost 4 bases at V and 6 bases at J; junction bases unmatched: 21. In the original processing: From reference gene primer amplification, estimates of nucleated cell counts were derived. The assay was immunoSEQ multiplex PCR, and TCRdb's table has in-frame clones only and misses some. The DNA gave D and trimming, while V, J and clone size come from that table. The sample consists of 250,000 to 300,000 clones, approximately 87% of them appearing once. The clonotype originates from a man in his sixties who had recovered from COVID-19. This sequence joins TRBV7-6 and TRBJ2-7, with 13 bases aligning to TRBD2. Material: peripheral blood. CDR3 protein: CASSSSGATMTSGRKSEQYF. As DNA, the CDR3 is TGTGCCAGCAGCTCGAGTGGGGCGACGATGACTAGCGGGAGGAAAAGCGAGCAGTACTTC.